This TCR beta chain was sequenced in a study of human T cells and chemical hapten exposure. In its sample, this clonotype was seen a few times. MiXCR was run by TCRdb on the RACE reads, yielding one entry per CDR3 protein. The sample lists approximately 400,000 distinct CDR3 sequences, 5% to 6.5% occurring once. The ends were cut back, 0 bases at V and 1 base at J, with 6 bases in the middle. CDR1 DFQATT and CDR2 SNEGSKA come from the germline V gene (reference sequence). This CDR3 has 13 amino acids. Stated time point: pre-sensitization, week 0. The treatment is: therapeutic diphenylcyclopropenone sensitization with weekly scalp DPC.

The gene calls are TRBV20-1 and TRBJ1-1; D remains unclear. This TCR was recovered from a woman aged 45-60 years with alopecia areata. Some clones in this sample may be carry-over from other donors' samples. Source: whole blood, taken in connection with sensitization to the hapten diphenylcyclopropenone (DPC). Written as DNA, the CDR3 is TGCAGTGCTAGAGATTCCGCGAACACTGAAGCTTTCTTT. Protein product: CSARDSANTEAFF.